A selection of T cell receptor beta chains follows, all from one sample in a study of CD4+ T cells in melanoma. The method was immunoSEQ multiplex PCR; TCRdb's version includes in-frame clones alone and lacks a portion of them. Of 15,000 to 20,000 clones in the sample, around 85% were seen once. The sample consisted of cells from a culture (not recorded whether cultured in vitro). The receptors shown here come from a human donor with melanoma. CDR3s include the opening cysteine and the closing phenylalanine or tryptophan.

V: TRBV2
J: TRBJ2-1
CDR3: CASSEWGPEQFF

V: TRBV5-1
J: TRBJ2-1
CDR3: CASRRTGVDEQFF

V: TRBV30
J: TRBJ1-2
CDR3: CAWSVGGLANYGYTF

V: TRBV27
J: TRBJ1-5
CDR3: CASSFRQGFNQPQHF

V: TRBV10-3
J: TRBJ1-2
CDR3: CAIRTGAELYGYTF

V: TRBV6-1
J: TRBJ2-2
CDR3: CASSESLLLTGELFF

V: TRBV5-1
J: TRBJ2-7
CDR3: CASSSLLGQNDEQYF

V: TRBV4-1
J: TRBJ2-1
CDR3: CASSQASFGTSGVRRYNEQFF

V: TRBV4-1
J: TRBJ1-2
CDR3: CASSQGFLAVTNRGYTF

V: TRBV18
J: TRBJ1-4
CDR3: CASSFKWGQLSTNEKLFF

V: TRBV5-1
J: TRBJ2-3
CDR3: CASRRDLSTDTQYF

V: TRBV29-1
J: TRBJ1-2
CDR3: CSAGGGRSTENGYTF

V: TRBV5-1
J: TRBJ2-3
CDR3: CASSLTSGGGDTQYF

V: TRBV30
J: TRBJ1-3
CDR3: CAWSYGSGNTIYF

V: TRBV19
J: TRBJ2-3
CDR3: CASRPLAGNTDTQYF

V: TRBV2
J: TRBJ2-5
CDR3: CASSDSSGTGISQYF

V: TRBV25-1
J: TRBJ1-2
CDR3: CASSEQFYGYTF

V: TRBV6-5
J: TRBJ1-2
CDR3: CASSYLTLNYGYTF

V: TRBV2
J: TRBJ2-2
CDR3: CASRTSGGTGELFF

V: TRBV19
J: TRBJ2-2
CDR3: CASSIGYRVGGELFF

V: TRBV18
J: TRBJ1-2
CDR3: CASSRDKSFRGPVYGYTF

V: TRBV11-2
J: TRBJ1-3
CDR3: CASSLGRGSSGNTIYF

V: TRBV6-1
J: TRBJ1-5
CDR3: CASSYTGSNQPQHF

V: TRBV5-4
J: TRBJ1-6
CDR3: CASSLVGANAAPLHF

V: TRBV4-1
J: TRBJ2-5
CDR3: CASSQGWGAQETQYF

V: TRBV11-2
J: TRBJ1-1
CDR3: CASSLVSRAAYTEAFF

V: TRBV7-8
J: TRBJ2-1
CDR3: CASSFRGLGQFF

V: TRBV5-1
J: TRBJ1-4
CDR3: CASSTGQQYEKLFF

V: TRBV6-6
J: TRBJ1-1
CDR3: CASSYKDTEAFF

V: TRBV6-7
J: TRBJ1-5
CDR3: CASSYVWGGNQPQHF

V: TRBV4-1
J: TRBJ1-6
CDR3: CASSQDPSKGSFSYNSPLHF

V: TRBV6-5
J: TRBJ1-1
CDR3: CASSRGRRTEAFF

V: TRBV4-1
J: TRBJ2-5
CDR3: CASSQDGRGETQYF

V: TRBV5-6
J: TRBJ1-4
CDR3: CASTSGIYEKLFF

V: TRBV29-1
J: TRBJ2-3
CDR3: CSVPVGSTDTQYF

V: TRBV6-4
J: TRBJ1-2
CDR3: CASRPFQGSMLGYTF

V: TRBV5-6
J: TRBJ2-1
CDR3: CASSFNGLAGYNEQFF

V: TRBV6-6
J: TRBJ1-4
CDR3: CASSSGQGGREKLFF

V: TRBV4-1
J: TRBJ1-6
CDR3: CASSQVPQRQATNSPLHF

V: TRBV5-1
J: TRBJ2-7
CDR3: CASSLDSRGREQYF

V: TRBV5-1
J: TRBJ2-2
CDR3: CASSLGDRTTGELFF

V: TRBV6-1
J: TRBJ2-3
CDR3: CASSRVSTDTQYF

V: TRBV5-1
J: TRBJ1-3
CDR3: CASSLVGVPGNTIYF

V: TRBV11-3
J: TRBJ2-1
CDR3: CASSLRAPGGEQFF

V: TRBV5-4
J: TRBJ2-3
CDR3: CASSTRRVKGENTQYF

V: TRBV7-6
J: TRBJ1-6
CDR3: CASSLDPGGRSPLHF

V: TRBV6-5
J: TRBJ1-1
CDR3: CASRGGATTETEAFF

V: TRBV4-1
J: TRBJ1-3
CDR3: CASSSRGVSGNTIYF

V: TRBV2
J: TRBJ2-7
CDR3: CASSRQAYEQYF

V: TRBV12-5
J: TRBJ2-2
CDR3: CASGLVRGGAGELFF

V: TRBV5-5
J: TRBJ1-2
CDR3: CASSDRPNYGYTF

V: TRBV27
J: TRBJ1-5
CDR3: CASNRGGQGNLPQHF

V: TRBV11-2
J: TRBJ2-3
CDR3: CASSRRSGGLTDTQYF

V: TRBV18
J: TRBJ2-7
CDR3: CASSPLFAGSYEQYF

V: TRBV6-4
J: TRBJ2-3
CDR3: CASSPEMTSTDTQYF

V: TRBV7-8
J: TRBJ2-7
CDR3: CASSLDGTGRTYEQYF

V: TRBV5-6
J: TRBJ1-2
CDR3: CASSPDGYTF

V: TRBV10-1
J: TRBJ2-3
CDR3: CASSRGLAESDTQYF

V: TRBV10-3
J: TRBJ1-1
CDR3: CAISRQAQNTEAFF

V: TRBV5-1
J: TRBJ2-7
CDR3: CASSQQQPPYEQYF